This is a list of T cell receptor beta chains from one sample in a study of blood T cell repertoires in COVID-19. Here immunoSEQ multiplex PCR was the method, and the copy in TCRdb shows in-frame clones only, minus some. The table has roughly 200,000 clones, 75% to 85% seen once. Sample: peripheral blood. These receptors originate from a woman in her twenties or thirties with COVID-19, enrolled during active disease. Each CDR3 is given without its conserved first and last residue.

v_gene	j_gene	CDR3aa
TRBV5-4	TRBJ2-7	ASSLVQGHEQY
TRBV25-1	TRBJ1-2	ASSLWVQNYGYT
TRBV5-1	TRBJ2-2	ASSLGLAGGFDTGELF
TRBV30	TRBJ1-4	AWSLGGARTNEKLF
TRBV30	TRBJ2-5	AWKRLVAITWETQY
TRBV7-8	TRBJ2-7	ASSLAPQYEQY
TRBV4-3	TRBJ2-7	ASSQDSERREQY
TRBV28	TRBJ2-5	ASSFPPPLAGGQETQY
TRBV6-2/TRBV6-3	TRBJ2-3	ASSLLRSPLAGEMNTQY
TRBV7-2	TRBJ2-5	ASSWGLAGSQETQY
TRBV7-9	TRBJ2-1	ASSPRDTANSYNEQF
TRBV19	TRBJ1-5	ASSPINRDQPQH
TRBV6-5	TRBJ2-7	ASRQGVFGSYEQY
TRBV6-4	TRBJ2-5	ASRGTSGRARKTQY
TRBV28	TRBJ2-7	ASTPSQSEQY
TRBV10-3	TRBJ1-1	AISESRMNTEAF
TRBV13	TRBJ2-7	ASSLARNEQY
TRBV5-1	TRBJ2-2	ASSSIPGGQGRTGELF
TRBV7-9	TRBJ1-1	ASSPDPREAF
TRBV19	TRBJ2-5	ASSIVSAGLGETQY
TRBV18	TRBJ2-1	ASSRNPLRDYSYNEQF
TRBV7-9	TRBJ1-4	ASSLAGQGLTNEKLF
TRBV5-1	TRBJ1-2	ASSLLPGLNYGYT
TRBV5-1	TRBJ1-5	ASSLGPSNQPQH
TRBV30	TRBJ1-3	AWIEDRAGGNTIY
TRBV7-7	TRBJ2-1	ASSEDRAGYNEQF
TRBV12-3/TRBV12-4	TRBJ2-7	ASSLRTGGEQY
TRBV27	TRBJ1-2	ASSSAQGLLYGYT
TRBV4-3	TRBJ1-1	ASSQGARQPAF
TRBV4-3	TRBJ2-2	ASSLSLSGGQTGELF
TRBV3-1/TRBV3-2	TRBJ2-7	ASSQGAGFSYEQY
TRBV4-3	TRBJ1-1	ASSQALRKNTEAF
TRBV6-5	TRBJ1-2	ASSKDRINYGYT
TRBV20-1	TRBJ2-5	SASQLAGEETQY
TRBV7-9	TRBJ1-2	ASSLVTDYGYT
TRBV3-1/TRBV3-2	TRBJ2-5	ASSQGLAGGETQY
TRBV18	TRBJ2-3	ASSPNMLSRADTQY
TRBV5-5	TRBJ1-2	ASSLAGQGAYGYT
TRBV12-3/TRBV12-4	TRBJ2-5	ASRDGGQETQY
TRBV7-9	TRBJ2-2	ASSFRTGGTGELF
TRBV6-5	TRBJ2-1	ASSYPVGQGYNEQF
TRBV9	TRBJ2-1	ASSVQTGLSYNEQF
TRBV27	TRBJ2-7	ASSHDSSYEQY
TRBV27	TRBJ2-7	ASSLFGGPSSYEQY
TRBV15	TRBJ1-4	ATSRDEDRVREKLF
TRBV28	TRBJ2-5	ASSFRRGARETQY
TRBV19	TRBJ1-2	ASGGAEGYT